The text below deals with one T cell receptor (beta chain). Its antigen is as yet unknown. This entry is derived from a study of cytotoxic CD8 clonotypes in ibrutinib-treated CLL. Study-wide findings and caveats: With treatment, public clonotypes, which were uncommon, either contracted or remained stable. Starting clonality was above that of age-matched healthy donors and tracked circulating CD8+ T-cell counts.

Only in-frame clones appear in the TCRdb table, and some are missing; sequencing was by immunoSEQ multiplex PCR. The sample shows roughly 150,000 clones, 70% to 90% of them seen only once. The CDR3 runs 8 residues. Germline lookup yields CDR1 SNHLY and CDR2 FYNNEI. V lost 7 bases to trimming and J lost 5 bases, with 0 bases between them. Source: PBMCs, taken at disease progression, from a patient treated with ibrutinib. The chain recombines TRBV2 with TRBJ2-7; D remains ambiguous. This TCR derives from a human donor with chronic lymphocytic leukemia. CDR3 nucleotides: TGTGCCAGCAACGAGCAGTACTTC. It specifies CASNEQYF.